These 3 T cell receptor beta chains were all obtained from the same sample, sequenced in a study of CD8 T cells in Susac syndrome. The RNA, roughly 0.45 to 1 ug, was put through reverse transcription using random hexamers. A single record per CDR3 protein comes from TCRdb applying MiXCR to the immunoSEQ multiplex PCR reads. Altogether some 160,000 distinct CDR3 sequences are present, approximately 96% being singletons, with the ten largest covering 0.065% to 0.095%. Source material: CD4+ T cells from PBMCs. All receptors derive from a human donor with Susac syndrome.

The chain is built from TRBV20-1 and TRBJ2-7; no reliable D call. The CDR3 consists of 12 residues. Looked up from germline, CDR1 is DFQATT and CDR2 is SNEGSKA (reference sequence). The V gene lost 0 bases and the J gene lost 3 bases, with 6 bases spanning the gap. DNA for the CDR3: TGCAGTGCTAGAGATGGCCGCTACGAGCAGTACTTC. This sequence encodes CSARDGRYEQYF.

The V call is TRBV7-6, the J call TRBJ2-3; 14 nucleotides line up with TRBD2. Trimming cost V 1 base and J 4 bases; bases outside gene matches: 4. Per the germline V gene, CDR1 is SGHVS and CDR2 is FNYEAQ. The CDR3 loop spans 17 amino acids. CDR3 amino acids: CASSLGGLAGGADTQYF. CDR3 sequence (DNA): TGTGCCAGCAGCTTAGGAGGACTAGCGGGAGGTGCAGATACGCAGTATTTT.

V is TRBV28 and J is TRBJ2-7, with 8 bases fitting TRBD1. The ends lost 4 bases at V and 4 bases at J; junction bases unmatched: 9. CDR3 length: 15 amino acids. Germline CDR1 and CDR2: MDHEN and SYDVKM. CDR3 DNA: TGTGCCAGCAGTTCCTGGGGGACAGGAGGGTACGAGCAGTACTTC. Protein product: CASSSWGTGGYEQYF.